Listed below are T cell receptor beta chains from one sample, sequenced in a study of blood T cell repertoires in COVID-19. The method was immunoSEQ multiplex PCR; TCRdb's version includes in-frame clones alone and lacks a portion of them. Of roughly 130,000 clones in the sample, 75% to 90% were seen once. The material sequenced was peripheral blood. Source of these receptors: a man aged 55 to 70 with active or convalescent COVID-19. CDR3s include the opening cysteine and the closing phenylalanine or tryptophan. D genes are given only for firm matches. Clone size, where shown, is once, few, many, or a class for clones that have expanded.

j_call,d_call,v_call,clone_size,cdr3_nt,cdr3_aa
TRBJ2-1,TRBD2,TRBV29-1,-,TGCAGCGTTGCTCAGGCTAGCGGGAGGAATGAGCAGTTCTTC,CSVAQASGRNEQFF
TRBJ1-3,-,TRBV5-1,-,TGCGCCAGCAGCCAACAGGGATCTTCTGGAAACACCATATATTTT,CASSQQGSSGNTIYF
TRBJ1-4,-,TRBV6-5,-,TGTGCCAGCAGTTCGTCGACTGGAAAACTGTTTTTT,CASSSSTGKLFF
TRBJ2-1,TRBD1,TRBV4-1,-,TGCGCCAGCAGCCGGCTCTCCCGGGACAGGGGGAACAATGAGCAGTTCTTC,CASSRLSRDRGNNEQFF
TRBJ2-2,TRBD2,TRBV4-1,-,TGCGCCAGCAGGCGTCTAGCGGGAGTGGGCACCGGGGAGCTGTTTTTT,CASRRLAGVGTGELFF
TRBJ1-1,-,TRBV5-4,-,TGTGCCAGCAGCTTGAGGGGCACTATAATGAACACTGAAGCTTTCTTT,CASSLRGTIMNTEAFF
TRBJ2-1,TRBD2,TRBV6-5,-,TGTGCCAGCAGACTGGGACTAGCGGGAGGGAATGAGCAGTTCTTC,CASRLGLAGGNEQFF
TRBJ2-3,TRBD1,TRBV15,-,TGTGCCACCAGCCGTACCCCCGGGACAGGGGGCAGGTCAGATACGCAGTATTTT,CATSRTPGTGGRSDTQYF
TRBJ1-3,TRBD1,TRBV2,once,TGTGCCAGCAGGGACAGGGGGTTAGCGAACACCATATATTTT,CASRDRGLANTIYF
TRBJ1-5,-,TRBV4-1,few,TGCGCCAGCAGCCAAGAGGCCCGTCAGCCCCAGCATTTT,CASSQEARQPQHF
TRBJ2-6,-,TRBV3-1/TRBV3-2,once,TGTGCCAGCAGCCCACGGGGTCGTGGGGCCAACGTCCTGACTTTC,CASSPRGRGANVLTF
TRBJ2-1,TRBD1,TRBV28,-,TGTGCCAGCAGCTGGACAGGGCGAATAGGGGGTCGGAATGAGCAGTTCTTC,CASSWTGRIGGRNEQFF
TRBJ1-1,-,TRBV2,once,TGTGCCAGCAGAGCTTTGGGGGCGGTGAACACTGAAGCTTTCTTT,CASRALGAVNTEAFF
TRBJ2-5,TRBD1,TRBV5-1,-,TGCGCCACCAAGCGGGGACAGGGGGCGCGGGAGACCCAGTACTTC,CATKRGQGARETQYF